This record looks at one T cell receptor (beta chain) sequence and its context. Its antigen is unknown. One base away there is no much larger clone; base qualities are not given. Receptor libraries were prepared by the immunoSEQ multiplex PCR assay. For the multiplex PCR, a mixture combining 60 forward primers for TCR Vbeta segments and 13 reverse primers for TCR Jbeta segments was used. The CDR3 region of rearranged TCR beta genes was amplified from genomic DNA with a multiplex PCR assay. The amplified TCR beta libraries were sequenced on the Illumina HiSeq System as 87-base-pair reads. Processing in the source paper ran as follows. Across the 670 or so repertoires, a later analysis counted approximately 75 million unique TCR beta chains, some 11 million of which were shared by at least two donors. Raw reads were error-corrected and collapsed into unique sequences by a nearest-neighbor algorithm in which closely related sequences were merged to remove PCR and sequencing errors. To assign V, D and J gene segments, CDR3 sequences were aligned to IMGT reference sequences. For a sequence to be retained, at least a six-nucleotide match to both a V gene segment and a J gene segment was required. A rearrangement was called productive if the CDR3 had no stop codons and remained in frame with V and J, and every other rearrangement was called non-productive. CDR3 was defined by IMGT convention, running from the second conserved V-encoded cysteine to the conserved J-encoded phenylalanine. The earlier analysis of approximately 500 of the donors excluded sequences that lacked an unambiguous match to a single V gene segment. An earlier analysis of almost 600 of the donors classified V segments as functional when productive rearrangements were above 56.7% and as segregating when the standard deviation between donors was above 5%. To diagnose cytomegalovirus status from the catalog of TCR beta chain sequences, a statistical classification framework was built. In a later analysis, TCR nucleotide sequences were compared against IMGT/GENE-DB human TR gene sequences so that V and J genes could be assigned. In a later analysis, CDR3 sequences and most-parsimonious VDJ recombination scenarios were assigned using the TCRdist pipeline. In a later analysis, every TCR beta chain was defined by the combination of its CDR3 amino acid sequence and its V-gene family, and reads without a unique V-gene family were dropped. A later analysis removed roughly 590 highly shared, low-generation-probability nucleotide sequences to deal with suspected cross-contamination and a sequencing artifact. In a later analysis, a clonal expansion index for each public chain was calculated from normalized within-repertoire ranks of inferred template counts. In a later analysis, generation probabilities were computed using a VDJ recombination model fitted to out-of-frame rearrangements, and the results were checked against IGoR. In a later analysis, hypergeometric tests were used to score TCR-TCR, TCR-HLA and TCR-CMV co-occurrence, with a repertoire-size bias correction applied to TCR pairs. In a later analysis, false discovery rates were estimated by permuting HLA or CMV assignments 20 times. In a later analysis, co-occurring TCRs were grouped with DBSCAN, and TCRdist sequence similarity was added when clustering was performed within HLA-allele-positive subsets. Repertoires with fewer than 30,000 or more than 120,000 public chains, plus five repertoires with anomalous nucleotide sharing, were excluded from co-occurrence clustering. What TCRdb holds here is the immuneACCESS table cut down to in-frame rearrangements. Part of the clones is not present; checked against another copy, under half of the missing clones reflect an unresolved V gene, and the others are unexplained. Clone size and the V and J calls come from that table; the DNA yielded D and trimming. The sample table lists 100,000 to 150,000 clones, around four fifths of them with a count of one. 20% of the sample is held by the ten biggest clonotypes.

In total, approximately 690 healthy bone marrow donors made up the cohort. At the time of sampling, all cohort members were nominally healthy, though unrecorded immune exposures were likely present. The donor was CMV seropositive and belonged to the group of about 290 seropositive cohort members. A peripheral blood sample was collected from each donor, and TCR beta sequencing was performed on peripheral blood mononuclear cells. The Qiagen DNeasy Blood Extraction Kit was used to extract genomic DNA from the blood cell samples. The data derive from a study of cytomegalovirus exposure and HLA in healthy donors (dated by TCRdb to 2017 to 2019). Turning to the overall study: An earlier analysis of 550 to 700 of the donors reported 250 to 300 Gb of sequence data and 100 million to 140 million unique TCR beta sequences from about 180 million T cells. An early release that covered some 640 HLA-typed donors contained approximately 300 gigabases of sequencing data and tens of millions of unique TCR sequences. Among the 398 genotyped donors, 81% belonged to the genetic ancestry cluster associated with self-reported Caucasian donors. The study aimed to test whether signatures of past pathogen exposure could be identified by cataloging public T cell receptors. The study used immunosequencing to profile the T cell repertoires of 600 to 850 subjects and linked those repertoires to cytomegalovirus serostatus. In addition to the first cohort of hundreds of subjects, a separate validation cohort of approximately 110 different subjects was used. The study combined high-throughput TCR immunosequencing, statistical association of individual TCRs with disease status, and machine learning to predict cytomegalovirus infection status. In a later analysis, previously published TCR beta repertoires from more than 500 donors were re-analyzed and high-resolution HLA genotyping was added so that TCR occurrence patterns could be studied. The later analysis used no new phenotypic data to find candidate immune exposures, relying instead on TCR beta sequences and their occurrence across donors. In an earlier analysis of roughly 540 of the donors, high-throughput TCR beta sequencing was used to judge whether each TCR beta V gene segment behaved as functional or pseudogenic. Donor age, sex, ethnicity and CMV serostatus were compiled together with the repertoire data. Genome-wide SNP genotypes for about 60% of the 666 donors were used in a later genetic analysis, which treated that subset as a discovery cohort. All discovery cohort repertoires had been generated on a single sequencing platform. HLA typing covered class I and class II loci at four-digit resolution. Typing coverage differed by locus: A, B, C, DRB1 and DQB1 were typed in roughly 620-630 donors, DQA1 in roughly 510, DPA1 in 600 to 610, and DPB1 in just under 490. Four to six DR-DQ haplotypes were handled as single units for association and clustering, since linkage in the cohort was strong. Among approximately 370 genotyped donors of the cohort, an average of around 250,000 unique TCR beta nucleotide sequences was sequenced per donor, of which 15% to 20% were non-productive.

Points the paper makes about the study in general: The study listed approximately 150 TCR beta chains as associated with cytomegalovirus. In a later analysis, HLA-associated TCR beta chains were found to be more clonally expanded and to have lower generation probabilities than equally common non-associated chains. Correlated functional status among segregating V segments might reflect linkage disequilibrium, but an unknown experimental factor could not be ruled out. While some public TCRs were present in many individuals, most TCR sequences turned up only very rarely across donors. A few of the identified cytomegalovirus-associated TCR beta chains were confirmed in vitro to be specific for cytomegalovirus antigens. Immune exposure information for the cohort was limited to CMV serostatus. In a later analysis, TCR association rates were found to vary across HLA loci, with the most associated TCRs seen for DRB1 alleles and the fewest for HLA-C alleles. A cluster of highly shared sequence variants was judged likely to represent a technical artifact of the sequencing pipeline. Several of the top co-occurrence clusters appeared to be linked to parvovirus B19, influenza, CMV and Epstein-Barr virus, according to a later analysis. Sequencing depth was assumed to be roughly uniform across donors in the presence/absence analyses, though that assumption may not hold. An earlier analysis of approximately 530 of the donors showed that most TCR beta V segments appeared in productive rearrangements either about 90% or about 30% of the time, which broadly matched IMGT annotations. In a later genetic analysis, fewer N-insertions in productive TCRs were reported among donors in an Asian-associated ancestry cluster than the roughly 700-donor mean. When HLA alleles, especially DR and DQ, strongly co-occurred, TCR associations were difficult to assign to individual alleles. In a later analysis, 16,951 TCR beta sequences were associated with specific HLA alleles at a false discovery rate of 0.05. The classifier was reported to diagnose cytomegalovirus status with high specificity and sensitivity in both the original cohort and the validation cohort. Because counts were too low, roughly 17 rarely observed V segments, including chromosome 9 orphons, were left out of the earlier analysis of 587 of the donors. This cohort had only TCR beta chains sequenced, and the lack of alpha or paired-chain data limited which features could be detected. A further reported finding was that TCR beta sequences accurately predicted the HLA-A and HLA-B alleles for most subjects in the first cohort. Most CMV-associated TCR beta chains appeared to be HLA-restricted in a later analysis, and the HLA associations seemed to be driven largely by CMV exposure. According to the authors, the approach could potentially be generalized to other disease states and immunological phenotypes. Because HLA typing was unavailable for some donors at each locus, only the typed subset was used in association tests. An association between a missense DCLRE1C variant and V-gene and J-gene trimming of TCR beta chains was found in a later genetic analysis and replicated in an independent cohort.

The clonotype originates from a man between 18 and 29 years old in good health and CMV-seropositive. The sequencing input was PBMCs.

Read as DNA, the sequence is TGCGCCAGCAGCCACGGACAGGGGGCAAACACAGATACGCAGTATTTT. This encodes CASSHGQGANTDTQYF. The rearrangement combines TRBV5-1 with TRBJ2-3; 11 central bases correspond to TRBD1. The germline V and J ends show losses of 4 bases and 2 bases respectively, and no gene match explains 6 bases of the junction. Reading the germline V gene gives CDR1 SGHRS and CDR2 YFSETQ. The CDR3 goes from the cysteine to the phenylalanine over 16 residues. The read is trimmed to its CDR3 DNA, 48 bases read in frame from base 1.